This TCR beta chain was sequenced during a study of blood T cell repertoires in COVID-19. Study-wide background: Sites in the United States, Italy and Spain provided acute and convalescent COVID-19 samples. PBMCs, B-cell-depleted T cells, or T cells were the source of the cDNA or gDNA that made up the material.

Authors' analysis steps: Estimated nucleated cell counts came from reference gene primer amplification. TCRdb's copy holds only in-frame clones and misses some; the assay was immunoSEQ multiplex PCR. That table is the source of V, J and clone size, and D and trimming were worked out from the DNA. The sample shows under 350,000 clones, 70% to 90% of them seen only once. The CDR3 contains 14 residues. V shed 5 bases and J shed 12 bases, with 20 bases lying between them. CDR1 SGHAT and CDR2 FQNNGV come from the germline V gene. The TCR originated in a woman in her 70s with acute or convalescent COVID-19. The sequenced sample was peripheral blood. V is TRBV11-2 and J is TRBJ2-1; weak D call: TRBD2 (5 bases). CDR3 region: CASSPLGRAGGQFF. CDR3 DNA: TGTGCCAGCAGCCCACTAGGACGCGCGGGTGGGCAGTTCTTC.